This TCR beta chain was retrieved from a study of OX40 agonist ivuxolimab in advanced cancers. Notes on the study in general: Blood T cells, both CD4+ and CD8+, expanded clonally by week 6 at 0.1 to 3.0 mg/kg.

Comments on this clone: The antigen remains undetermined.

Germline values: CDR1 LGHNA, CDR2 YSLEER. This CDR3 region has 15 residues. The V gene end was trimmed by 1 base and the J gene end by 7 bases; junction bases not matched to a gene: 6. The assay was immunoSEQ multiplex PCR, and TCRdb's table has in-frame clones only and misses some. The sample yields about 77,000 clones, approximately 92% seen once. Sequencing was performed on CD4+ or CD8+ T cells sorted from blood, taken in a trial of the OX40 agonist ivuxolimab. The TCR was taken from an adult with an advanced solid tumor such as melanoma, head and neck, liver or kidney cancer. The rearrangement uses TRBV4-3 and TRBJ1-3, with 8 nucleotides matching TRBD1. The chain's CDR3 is CASSQGGQGRNTIYF. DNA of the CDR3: TGCGCCAGCAGCCAAGGCGGACAGGGAAGGAACACCATATATTTT.